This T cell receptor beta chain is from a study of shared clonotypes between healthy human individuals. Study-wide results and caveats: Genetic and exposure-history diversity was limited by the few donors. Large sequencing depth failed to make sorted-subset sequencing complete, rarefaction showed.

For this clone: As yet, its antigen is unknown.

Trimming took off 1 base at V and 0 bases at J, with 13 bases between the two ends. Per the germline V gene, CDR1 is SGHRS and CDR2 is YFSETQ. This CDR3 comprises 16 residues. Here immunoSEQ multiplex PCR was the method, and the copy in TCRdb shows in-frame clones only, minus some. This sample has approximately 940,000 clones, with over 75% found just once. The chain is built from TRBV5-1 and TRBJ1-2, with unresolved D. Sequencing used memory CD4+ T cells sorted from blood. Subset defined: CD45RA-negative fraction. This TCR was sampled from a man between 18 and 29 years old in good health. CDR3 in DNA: TGCGCCAGCAGCTTGAGCGGTCGGGGATCTAACTATGGCTACACCTTC. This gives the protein CASSLSGRGSNYGYTF.